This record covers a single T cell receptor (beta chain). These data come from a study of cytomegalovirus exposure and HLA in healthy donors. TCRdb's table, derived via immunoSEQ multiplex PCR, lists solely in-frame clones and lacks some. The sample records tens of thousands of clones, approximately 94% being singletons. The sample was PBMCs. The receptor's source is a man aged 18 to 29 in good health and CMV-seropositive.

CDR3 sequence reads: CASSLSPGPTIYGYTF. CDR3 DNA sequence: TGTGCCAGCAGTTTATCACCAGGTCCCACGATCTATGGCTACACCTTC. The rearrangement uses TRBV27 and TRBJ1-2; D not resolved. The germline V gene has CDR1 MNHEY and CDR2 SMNVEV (reference sequence). The CDR3 spans 16 residues. Trimming took 0 bases from V and 4 from J, leaving 15 bases between them.